The next 27 T cell receptor beta chains were all read from a single sample in a study of control samples from healthy donors and cancer patients. The table came from immunoSEQ multiplex PCR; TCRdb's copy has only in-frame clones and leaves some out. The data show 100,000 to 150,000 clones, approximately 92% seen once. The sequenced sample was PBMCs. The receptors originated from a man older than 75 with head and neck cancer.

The chain couples TRBV4-1 to TRBJ2-1; 9 bases align to TRBD2. The CDR3 consists of 16 residues. Per germline, CDR1 MGHRA and CDR2 YSYEKL. V gave up 4 bases and J gave up 5 bases; unmatched junction bases: 9. CDR3 bases: TGCGCCAGCAGCCTCTTCTGGGCGGGAGGGAACAATGAGCAGTTCTTC. It translates to CASSLFWAGGNNEQFF.

The J gene is TRBJ1-2, the V gene TRBV30; D remains unclear. This CDR3 spans 13 amino acids. Trimming stripped 1 base from V and 1 base from J, with 7 bases between. In germline, CDR1 is GTSNPN, CDR2 SVGIG (reference sequence). The CDR3 bases are TGTGCCTGGAGTGCAGATTTTAACTATGGCTACACCTTC. Translated, it gives CAWSADFNYGYTF.

The genes are TRBV23-1 and TRBJ2-7; D is undetermined. TRBV23-1 has ORF status, its function being uncertain. The CDR3 runs 11 residues. V lost 4 bases and J lost 6, with 7 bases in between. CDR3 coding DNA: TGCGCCAGCAGTCTGCCGGGCGAGCAGTACTTC. Protein product: CASSLPGEQYF.

The V call is TRBV27, the J call TRBJ2-3; either TRBD1 or TRBD2 may supply D (5 bases each). Trimming stripped 2 bases from V and 5 bases from J, with 11 bases between. CDR1 MNHEY and CDR2 SMNVEV come from the germline V gene (reference sequence). The CDR3 has 14 amino acids. Here the CDR3 DNA reads TGTGCCAGCAGTTTAACGAGGGGTATAGATACGCAGTATTTT. Protein product: CASSLTRGIDTQYF.

The table lists this clone with a count of one. The chain carries TRBV19 and TRBJ1-1, with 7 bases aligning to TRBD1. This CDR3 is 15 amino acids long. Trimming took 5 bases from V and 0 from J; bases not matched to a gene: 6. Germline V gene data show CDR1 as LNHDA and CDR2 as SQIVND (reference sequence). CDR3 coding DNA: TGTGCCAGTAGTCCGATGACAGGGCTGAACACTGAAGCTTTCTTT. It specifies CASSPMTGLNTEAFF.

V usage is TRBV3-1 (or the pseudogene TRBV3-2) and J usage is TRBJ2-1, with 8 positions matching TRBD2. Germline loops: CDR1 LGHDT, CDR2 YNNKEL (reference sequence). The CDR3 is 17 residues long. The trim removed 4 bases at V and 7 bases at J, leaving 15 bases unmatched. CDR3 loop: CASSPPSGTRHTNEQFF. The CDR3 DNA reads as TGTGCCAGCAGCCCCCCCTCCGGGACTAGGCACACAAATGAGCAGTTCTTC.

The DNA of the CDR3 is TGTGCCAGCAGCTTAAGGGGCGGCGGCGGGGCCGACAATGAGCAGTTCTTC. Translating it yields CASSLRGGGGADNEQFF. The V call is TRBV11-3, the J call TRBJ2-1; D might be TRBD2 (6 bases). Per the germline V gene, CDR1 is SGHNT and CDR2 is YENEEA. CDR3 length: 17 amino acids. V lost 2 bases and J lost 5, with 19 bases in between.

By share, this clone counts as medium-sized. The chain carries TRBV10-3 and TRBJ1-3; no clear D gene. Deletions cut 11 bases from V and 0 bases from J, with 14 bases between. Germline V lookup: CDR1 ENHRY, CDR2 SYGVKD. The CDR3 loop spans 14 amino acids. CDR3 loop: CAAATKGSGNTIYF. The DNA of the CDR3 is TGTGCCGCGGCCACTAAGGGCTCTGGAAACACCATATATTTT.

The rearrangement uses TRBV6-5 and TRBJ1-2; weak D call: TRBD1 (5 bases). CDR3 length equals 13 residues. Trimming cost V 6 bases and J 7 bases, with 15 bases left between them. Germline V lookup: CDR1 MNHEY, CDR2 SVGAGI. CDR3 DNA: TGTGCCAGCAGCGCGGACATCACCGGTGGCTACACCTTC. It is translated as CASSADITGGYTF.

The rearrangement links TRBV14 to TRBJ2-1; no firm D call. From germline, CDR1 is SGHDN and CDR2 FVKESK. The V end was cut by 0 bases, the J end by 12 bases, with 9 bases between. The CDR3 has 12 residues. The CDR3 loop reads CASSQDGWGQFF. The CDR3 DNA sequence: TGTGCCAGCAGCCAAGATGGGTGGGGGCAGTTCTTC.

This chain links TRBV14 with TRBJ2-1, with 7 positions matching TRBD2. This CDR3 is 18 amino acids long. V gave up 0 bases and J gave up 2 bases; unmatched junction bases: 10. CDR1 is SGHDN and CDR2 is FVKESK in the germline V gene. DNA for the CDR3: TGTGCCAGCAGCCAAGATATCGGCGGGAGACCGGCCTACAATGAGCAGTTCTTC. Encoded protein: CASSQDIGGRPAYNEQFF.

The rearrangement joins TRBV4-3 to TRBJ1-1; no reliable D call. CDR1 is LGHNA and CDR2 is YSLEER in the germline V gene. V lost 1 base and J lost 0, with 9 bases in between. There are 15 residues in the CDR3. CDR3: CASSQGGGLNTEAFF. The CDR3, as DNA: TGCGCCAGCAGCCAAGGGGGAGGGCTGAACACTGAAGCTTTCTTT.

V is TRBV10-1 and J is TRBJ2-5; tentative D call: TRBD1 (5 bases). V lost 6 bases and J lost 2, with 10 bases in between. Germline V lookup: CDR1 WNHNN, CDR2 SYGVQD (reference sequence). The CDR3 consists of 13 residues. CDR3 bases: TGCGCCAGCAGCATGACAGTTCAAGAGACCCAGTACTTC. Residues: CASSMTVQETQYF.

This chain links TRBV14 with TRBJ1-4; D is unclear. Germline CDR1 and CDR2: SGHDN and FVKESK. CDR3 length equals 12 residues. With 0 bases removed from V and 8 bases from J, the gap between germline ends came to 4 bases. The CDR3 sequence: CASSQDPEKLFF. The CDR3 nucleotides read TGTGCCAGCAGCCAAGACCCGGAAAAACTGTTTTTT. The whole variable domain, filled in from reference TRBV14 and TRBJ1-4, reads EAGVTQFPSHSVIEKGQTVTLRCDPISGHDNLYWYRRVMGKEIKFLLHFVKESKQDESGMPNNRFLAERTGGTYSTLKVQPAELEDSGVYFCASSQDPEKLFFGSGTQLSVL.

The chain links TRBV27 to TRBJ2-1, with unresolved D. Germline V lookup: CDR1 MNHEY, CDR2 SMNVEV (reference sequence). There are 12 residues in the CDR3. V was trimmed by 6 bases and J by 4 bases, leaving 7 bases between them. The CDR3 region has the DNA TGTGCCAGCAGGAAGGGATACAATGAGCAGTTCTTC. It codes for CASRKGYNEQFF.

The chain links TRBV19 to TRBJ2-3; weak D call: TRBD1 (6 bases). The CDR3 extends over 13 amino acids. V lost 4 bases and J 5 bases, leaving 10 bases between the germline ends. Germline V gene sequence: CDR1 LNHDA, CDR2 SQIVND (reference sequence). The CDR3 region is CASSSPGVDTQYF. The CDR3 nucleotides read TGTGCCAGTAGTAGCCCAGGGGTAGATACGCAGTATTTT.

The V call is TRBV6-6, the J call TRBJ1-5; no definite D call. Trimming pared 8 bases from V and 0 bases from J, leaving 23 bases between. CDR1 is MNHNY, CDR2 SVGAGI, per germline (reference sequence). This CDR3 has 18 amino acids. The CDR3 DNA reads as TGTGCCAGCCGTCCCCGGAGTCCCTCCTTGGATAGCAATCAGCCCCAGCATTTT. Its translation: CASRPRSPSLDSNQPQHF.

V usage is TRBV30 and J usage is TRBJ2-7; possible D gene TRBD2, 5 bases. This CDR3 is 15 amino acids long. Per germline, CDR1 GTSNPN and CDR2 SVGIG (reference sequence). The V and J ends lost 0 bases and 5 bases respectively, with 17 bases between them. The CDR3 DNA sequence: TGTGCCTGGAGTGTAGTCGGGGTTTTCAGGAACGAGCAGTACTTC. Encoded protein: CAWSVVGVFRNEQYF.

The chain couples TRBV5-6 to TRBJ1-5, with D maybe TRBD1 (5 bases). CDR1 and CDR2 from the germline V gene are SGHDT and YYEEEE. The CDR3 sequence is 15 residues long. V lost 4 bases to trimming and J lost 0 bases, with 11 bases between them. The CDR3, as DNA: TGTGCCAGCAGCCTAAGGGGTTATAGCAATCAGCCCCAGCATTTT. This sequence encodes CASSLRGYSNQPQHF.

Here the CDR3 DNA reads TGTGCCAGTAGTATCATCAGGCTAGCGGGAGGTAATGAGCAGTTCTTC. As protein: CASSIIRLAGGNEQFF. The chain is built from TRBV19 and TRBJ2-1; 11 nucleotides match TRBD2. The V gene end was trimmed by 3 bases and the J gene end by 7 bases; junction bases not matched to a gene: 8. The CDR3 has 16 amino acids. From germline, CDR1 is LNHDA and CDR2 SQIVND (reference sequence).

The J gene is TRBJ1-5, the V gene TRBV19; D is undetermined. The CDR3 length is 12 residues. V dropped 4 bases and J dropped 7 bases, with 8 bases sitting between them. Germline V lookup: CDR1 LNHDA, CDR2 SQIVND (reference sequence). The CDR3 DNA is TGTGCCAGTAGTACGGGATTACAGCCCCAGCATTTT. Translating gives CASSTGLQPQHF.

The chain carries TRBV18 and TRBJ2-2; D is possibly TRBD1 (7 bases). Trimming stripped 5 bases from V and 3 bases from J, with 16 bases between. The CDR3 contains 16 residues. Germline V CDR1 and CDR2: KGHSH, LQKENI. The CDR3 DNA sequence: TGTGCCAGCTCAGCACACAGGGGAGGCGACACCGGGGAGCTGTTTTTT. It is translated as CASSAHRGGDTGELFF. The whole variable domain, filled in from reference TRBV18 and TRBJ2-2, reads NAGVMQNPRHLVRRRGQEARLRCSPMKGHSHVYWYRQLPEEGLKFMVYLQKENIIDESGMPKERFSAEFPKEGPSILRIQQVVRGDSAAYFCASSAHRGGDTGELFFGEGSRLTVL.

The chain has TRBV27 and TRBJ1-5; D remains ambiguous. Germline CDR1 reads MNHEY; CDR2 reads SMNVEV (reference sequence). CDR3 length: 14 residues. The V and J ends lost 2 bases and 2 bases respectively, with 7 bases between them. The DNA of the CDR3 is TGTGCCAGCAGTTTAGGGCGAGGCAATCAGCCCCAGCATTTT. Translation: CASSLGRGNQPQHF.

The chain joins TRBV5-1 to TRBJ2-5; 10 positions match TRBD2. V lost 3 bases and J lost 3; bases outside the gene matches: 11. Germline-derived CDR1 and CDR2 are SGHRS and YFSETQ. The CDR3 is made up of 17 amino acids. CDR3 bases: TGCGCCAGCAGCTGGAACTTTGCCAGCGGGAGGGAAGAGACCCAGTACTTC. This codes for CASSWNFASGREETQYF.

The chain employs TRBV5-4 and TRBJ2-2; 9 bases are shared with TRBD1. The germline CDR1 and CDR2 sequences are SGHNT and YYREEE (reference sequence). CDR3 length: 17 residues. J was trimmed by 3 bases and V by 4 bases; bases with no gene match: 10. As DNA, the CDR3 is TGTGCCAGCAGCCCACCGGGACAGGGCCCTTACACCGGGGAGCTGTTTTTT. As protein: CASSPPGQGPYTGELFF.

The chain recombines TRBV5-6 with TRBJ1-5, with D unclear. The germline CDR1 and CDR2 sequences are SGHDT and YYEEEE. V gave up 2 bases and J gave up 4 bases, with 10 bases separating them. CDR3 length equals 14 residues. The CDR3 loop is CASSLTRANQPQHF. The CDR3 DNA sequence: TGTGCCAGCAGCTTAACTCGGGCGAATCAGCCCCAGCATTTT.

The CDR3 protein is CASSYGQHTGELFF. In DNA form, the CDR3 reads TGTGCCAGCAGTTACGGCCAGCACACCGGGGAGCTGTTTTTT. The chain is built from TRBV6-5 and TRBJ2-2; D gene ambiguous. The CDR3 totals 14 residues. The germline CDR1 and CDR2 sequences are MNHEY and SVGAGI. With 2 bases removed from V and 3 bases from J, the gap between germline ends came to 7 bases.